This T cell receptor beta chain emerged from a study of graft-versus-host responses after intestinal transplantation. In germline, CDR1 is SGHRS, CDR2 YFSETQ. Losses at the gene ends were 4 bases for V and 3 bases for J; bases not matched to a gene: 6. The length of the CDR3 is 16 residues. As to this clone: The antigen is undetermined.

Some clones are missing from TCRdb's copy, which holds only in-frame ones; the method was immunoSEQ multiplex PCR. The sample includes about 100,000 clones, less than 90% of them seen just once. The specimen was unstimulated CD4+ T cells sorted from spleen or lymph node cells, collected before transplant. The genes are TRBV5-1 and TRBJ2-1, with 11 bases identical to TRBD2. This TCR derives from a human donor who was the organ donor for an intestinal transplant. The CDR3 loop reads CASSKRLAGIYNEQFF. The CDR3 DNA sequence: TGCGCCAGCAGCAAAAGACTAGCGGGGATCTACAATGAGCAGTTCTTC. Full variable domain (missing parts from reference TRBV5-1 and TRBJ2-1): KAGVTQTPRYLIKTRGQQVTLSCSPISGHRSVSWYQQTPGQGLQFLFEYFSETQRNKGNFPGRFSGRQFSNSRSEMNVSTLELGDSALYLCASSKRLAGIYNEQFFGPGTRLTVL.